These T cell receptor beta chains were read from a single sample in a study of response to subunit inactivated influenza vaccine. From the RT-PCR reads, TCRdb called clonotypes with MiXCR, one entry per CDR3 protein. The sample has fewer than 600,000 distinct CDR3 sequences, approximately 7.8% seen once. Sequenced material: PBMCs from blood, taken less than 30 months after vaccination. Receptor source: a man in his fifties or sixties who received an inactivated influenza vaccine. Both conserved end residues are part of each CDR3. A D gene is named only where the DNA matches it firmly. Clone size is given for some rows only: seen once, a few or many times, or a class if the clone is expanded.

d_call j_call clone_size cdr3_length v_call cdr3_nt cdr3_aa
- TRBJ2-7 many 12 TRBV6-2/TRBV6-3 TGTGCCAGCAGCTCCGTTGGCTACGAGCAGTACTTC CASSSVGYEQYF
- TRBJ1-2 - 12 TRBV12-3/TRBV12-4 TGTGCCAGCAGTCGCAGGGGTTTAGGCTACACCTTC CASSRRGLGYTF
- TRBJ1-2 few 14 TRBV20-1 TGCAGCGGACGGGAGGGGCCCTCTAACTATGGCTACACCTTC CSGREGPSNYGYTF
- TRBJ2-1 few 14 TRBV20-1 TGCAGTGCTAGAGTCCGGGGGAGCTTGGATGAGCAGTTCTTC CSARVRGSLDEQFF
- TRBJ2-2 many 14 TRBV25-1 TGTGCCAGCAGGGAGACGGGCCAAACCGGGGAGCTGTTTTTT CASRETGQTGELFF
- TRBJ2-7 few 12 TRBV11-2 TGTGCCAGCAGCTTAATGGTCGACGAGCAGTACTTC CASSLMVDEQYF
- TRBJ1-1 many 13 TRBV29-1 TGCAGCGTTGATCGGGGTGTGAACACTGAAGCTTTCTTT CSVDRGVNTEAFF
- TRBJ2-1 few 14 TRBV3-1 TGTGCCAGCAGACCTCGGACTGGCAACAATGAGCAGTTCTTC CASRPRTGNNEQFF
- TRBJ2-2 - 18 TRBV6-5 TGTGCCAGCAGTTACTACTGGGGGGCAGGTCTCTTCACCGGGGAGCTGTTTTTT CASSYYWGAGLFTGELFF
- TRBJ1-4 few 14 TRBV7-2 TGTGCCAGCAGAAGGTGGCCTAAGGATGAAAAACTGTTTTTT CASRRWPKDEKLFF
TRBD2 TRBJ2-2 many 15 TRBV6-1 TGTGCCAGCACTGGGGGGGGGGAGAGCACCGGGGAGCTGTTTTTT CASTGGGESTGELFF
- TRBJ2-1 many 15 TRBV9 TGTGCCAGCAGCGCTGGACCAGCCCGGGAGAATGAGCAGTTCTTC CASSAGPARENEQFF
- TRBJ2-7 many 14 TRBV7-9 TGTGCCAGCAGCTTGGACAGTCTATCCTACGAGCAGTACTTC CASSLDSLSYEQYF
- TRBJ1-1 many 13 TRBV10-3 TGTGCCATCAGTGACCGCCAGGGTCTTGAAGCTTTCTTT CAISDRQGLEAFF
- TRBJ2-5 few 15 TRBV4-3 TGCGCCAGCAGCCAAGAGGCAGGGCAGGGTTGGGCCCAGTACTTC CASSQEAGQGWAQYF
TRBD1 TRBJ2-2 few 15 TRBV20-1 TGCAGTGCTACTAGGACAGGGGGGTACACCGGGGAGCTGTTTTTT CSATRTGGYTGELFF
- TRBJ2-1 many 14 TRBV20-1 TGCAGTGCTAGAGATTTGCGGCCCTACAATGAGCAGTTCTTC CSARDLRPYNEQFF
TRBD1 TRBJ1-4 - 16 TRBV4-2 TGTGCCAGCAGCCCGGCAGTAGGGACAGGGAATGAAAAACTGTTTTTT CASSPAVGTGNEKLFF
TRBD2 TRBJ2-1 few 15 TRBV3-1 TGTGCCAGCAGCCAACTAGCGGGATCTTTCGATGAGCAGTTCTTC CASSQLAGSFDEQFF
- TRBJ1-1 - 15 TRBV2 TGTGCCAGTGACCTTAAACCCGGGCAGGACACTGAAGCTTTCTTT CASDLKPGQDTEAFF
- TRBJ2-3 - 13 TRBV2 TGTGCCAGCAGTGGTGAGGGGTCAAATACGCAGTATTTT CASSGEGSNTQYF
- TRBJ1-4 - 13 TRBV4-3 TGCGCCAGCAGCCAATCGGGGGTGGAAGCACTGTTTTTT CASSQSGVEALFF
TRBD1 TRBJ1-2 - 13 TRBV10-3 TGTGCCATCCGACAGGGGGAGTTTTATGGCTACACCTTC CAIRQGEFYGYTF
- TRBJ2-2 - 13 TRBV20-1 TGCAGTGCTAGTGGATTATCCACCGGGGAGCTGTTTTTT CSASGLSTGELFF
- TRBJ1-3 many 10 TRBV25-1 TGTGCTTCGTTTGGAAACACCATATATTTT CASFGNTIYF
TRBD1 TRBJ2-7 few 15 TRBV12-5 TGTGCTACCCCCTTGGGACAGGGGGAGTCCTACGAGCAGTACTTC CATPLGQGESYEQYF